The rows below give T cell receptor beta chains drawn from one sample of a study of T cells expressing NK-cell markers. TCRdb reprocessed the 5' RACE reads; each CDR3 protein has one entry and no DNA is given. The sample data list a few hundred thousand distinct CDR3 sequences. Specimen: blood T cells: a sorted CD56 or NKG2C T cell subset, CD4+ or CD8+ T cells, or bulk PBMC T cells (not recorded which). These receptors were obtained from a man aged 18-69 years in good health. The CDR3 runs from the conserved cysteine through the conserved F or W.

TRBV20-1	TRBJ2-3	CSALERLAGGPTDTQYF
TRBV20-1	TRBJ2-4	CSAAENAKNIQYF
TRBV4-2	TRBJ2-7	CASSQLRDREYF
TRBV20-1	TRBJ1-6	CSATRGGVDSPLHF
TRBV20-1	TRBJ2-1	CSARDRLAGDSYNEQFF
TRBV7-7	TRBJ1-1	CASSADRGTEAFF
TRBV19	TRBJ1-3	CASKPGTGNTIYF
TRBV11-2	TRBJ2-3	CASSVRGIQTDTQYF
TRBV5-1	TRBJ1-2	CASSLSGRQAYGYTF
TRBV20-1	TRBJ2-7	CSAPDRDSYEQYF
TRBV7-9	TRBJ2-7	CASSLPETYEQYF
TRBV7-9	TRBJ1-2	CASSLANGLDYGYTF